This T cell receptor beta chain originates from a study of blood T cell repertoires in COVID-19. This clone was seen ten or more times. This sample also contains other DNA sequences that code for the same CDR3. Authors' processing steps: Counts of nucleated cells, estimated from reference gene primer amplification, were obtained. Measured with immunoSEQ multiplex PCR; TCRdb has only the in-frame clones, and not every one. V and J calls and clone size come straight from that table; D and trimming were deduced from the DNA. The sample lists 55,000 to 80,000 clones, 78% seen once, with approximately 15% in the top ten. The Seattle site enrolled patients during active infection and followed them longitudinally. This CDR3 spans 13 amino acids. In germline, CDR1 is LGHDT, CDR2 YNNKEL (reference sequence). V lost 0 bases to trimming and J lost 4 bases, with 4 bases between them.

The J gene is TRBJ1-5, the V gene TRBV3-1 (or the pseudogene TRBV3-2); D remains ambiguous. The sequencing sample was made of peripheral blood. The receptor comes from a man aged 60 to 75 with COVID-19, enrolled during active disease. In DNA, the CDR3 is TGTGCCAGCAGCCAAGATCGGAATCAGCCCCAGCATTTT. Residues: CASSQDRNQPQHF.